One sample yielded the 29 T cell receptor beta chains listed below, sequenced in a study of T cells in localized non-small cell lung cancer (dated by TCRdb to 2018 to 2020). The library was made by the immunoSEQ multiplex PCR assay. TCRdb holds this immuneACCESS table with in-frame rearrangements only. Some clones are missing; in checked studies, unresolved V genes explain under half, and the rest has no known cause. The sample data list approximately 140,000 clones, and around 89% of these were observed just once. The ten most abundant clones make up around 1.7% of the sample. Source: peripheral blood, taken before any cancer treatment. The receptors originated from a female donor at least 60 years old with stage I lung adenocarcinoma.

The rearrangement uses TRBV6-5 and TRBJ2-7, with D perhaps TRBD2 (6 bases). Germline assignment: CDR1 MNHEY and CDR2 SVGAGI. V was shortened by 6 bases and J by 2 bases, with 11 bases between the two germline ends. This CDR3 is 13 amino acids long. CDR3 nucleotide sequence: TGTGCCAGCAGGCTTGGGACTCCCTACGAGCAGTACTTC. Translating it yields CASRLGTPYEQYF.

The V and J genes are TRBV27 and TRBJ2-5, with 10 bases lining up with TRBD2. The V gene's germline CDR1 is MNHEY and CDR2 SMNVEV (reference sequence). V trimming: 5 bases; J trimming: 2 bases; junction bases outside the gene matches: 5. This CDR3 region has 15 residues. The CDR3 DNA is TGTGCCAGCAGTGCCCTAGCGGGGGTTCAAGAGACCCAGTACTTC. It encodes CASSALAGVQETQYF.

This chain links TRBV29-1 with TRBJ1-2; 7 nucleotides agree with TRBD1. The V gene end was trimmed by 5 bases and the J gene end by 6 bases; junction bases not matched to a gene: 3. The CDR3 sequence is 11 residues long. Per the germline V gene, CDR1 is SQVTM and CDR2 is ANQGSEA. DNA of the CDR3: TGCAGCGTTAACCAGGGGGATGGCTACACCTTC. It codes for CSVNQGDGYTF.

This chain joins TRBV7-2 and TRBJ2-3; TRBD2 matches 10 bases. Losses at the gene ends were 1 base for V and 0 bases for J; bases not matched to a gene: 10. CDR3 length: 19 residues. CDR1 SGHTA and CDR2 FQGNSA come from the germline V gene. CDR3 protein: CASSLDRTSGLSSTDTQYF. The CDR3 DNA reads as TGTGCCAGCAGCTTAGATAGGACTAGCGGACTTTCTAGCACAGATACGCAGTATTTT.

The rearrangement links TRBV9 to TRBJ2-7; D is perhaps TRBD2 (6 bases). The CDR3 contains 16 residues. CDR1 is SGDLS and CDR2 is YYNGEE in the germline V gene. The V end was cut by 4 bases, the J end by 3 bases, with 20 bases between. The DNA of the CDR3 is TGTGCCAGCAGCCCGAATAGGGCGGGATCAGACTACGAGCAGTACTTC. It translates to CASSPNRAGSDYEQYF.

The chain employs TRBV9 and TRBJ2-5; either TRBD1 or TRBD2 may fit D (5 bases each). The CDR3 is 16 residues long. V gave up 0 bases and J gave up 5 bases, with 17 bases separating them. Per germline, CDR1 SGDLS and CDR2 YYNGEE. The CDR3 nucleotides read TGTGCCAGCAGCGTAGCCGGCCCGGGGACCACGGAGACCCAGTACTTC. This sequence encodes CASSVAGPGTTETQYF.

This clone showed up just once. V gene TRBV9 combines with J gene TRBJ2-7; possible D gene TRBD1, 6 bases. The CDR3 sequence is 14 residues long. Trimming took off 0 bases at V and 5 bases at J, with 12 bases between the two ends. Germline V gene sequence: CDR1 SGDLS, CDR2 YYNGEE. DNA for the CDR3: TGTGCCAGCAGCGTAGGTGGGGGCTCAGACGAGCAGTACTTC. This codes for CASSVGGGSDEQYF. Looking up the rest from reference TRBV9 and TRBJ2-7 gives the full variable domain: DSGVTQTPKHLITATGQRVTLRCSPRSGDLSVYWYQQSLDQGLQFLIQYYNGEERAKGNILERFSAQQFPDLHSELNLSSLELGDSALYFCASSVGGGSDEQYFGPGTRLTVT.

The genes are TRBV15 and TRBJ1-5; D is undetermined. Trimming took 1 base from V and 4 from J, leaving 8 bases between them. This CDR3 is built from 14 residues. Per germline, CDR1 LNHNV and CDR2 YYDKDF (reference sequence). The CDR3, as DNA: TGTGCCACCAGCAGAGGGGGAAGTAATCAGCCCCAGCATTTT. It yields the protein CATSRGGSNQPQHF.

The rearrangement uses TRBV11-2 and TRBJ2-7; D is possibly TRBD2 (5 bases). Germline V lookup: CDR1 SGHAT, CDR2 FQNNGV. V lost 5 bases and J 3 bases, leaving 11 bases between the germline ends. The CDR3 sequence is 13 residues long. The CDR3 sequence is CASSLPGGYEQYF. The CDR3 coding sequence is TGTGCCAGCAGCCTCCCAGGAGGCTACGAGCAGTACTTC.

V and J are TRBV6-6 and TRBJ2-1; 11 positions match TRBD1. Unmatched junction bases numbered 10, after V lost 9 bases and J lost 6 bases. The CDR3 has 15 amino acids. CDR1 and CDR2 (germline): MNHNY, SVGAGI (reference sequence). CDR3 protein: CARGNGTGGSNEQFF. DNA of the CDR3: TGTGCCAGGGGGAACGGGACAGGGGGTTCCAATGAGCAGTTCTTC.

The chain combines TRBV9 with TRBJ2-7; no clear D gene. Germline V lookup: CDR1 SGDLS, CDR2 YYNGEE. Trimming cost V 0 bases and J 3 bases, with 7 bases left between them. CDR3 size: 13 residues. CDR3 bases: TGTGCCAGCAGCGTAGATCCTGGCTACGAGCAGTACTTC. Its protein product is CASSVDPGYEQYF.

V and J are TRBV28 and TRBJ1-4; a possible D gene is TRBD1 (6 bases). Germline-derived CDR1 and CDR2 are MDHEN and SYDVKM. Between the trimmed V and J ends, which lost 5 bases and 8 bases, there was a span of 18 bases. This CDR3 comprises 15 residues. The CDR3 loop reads CASSPTRGSGEKLFF. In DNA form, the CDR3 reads TGTGCCAGCAGTCCGACAAGGGGGTCGGGAGAAAAACTGTTTTTT.

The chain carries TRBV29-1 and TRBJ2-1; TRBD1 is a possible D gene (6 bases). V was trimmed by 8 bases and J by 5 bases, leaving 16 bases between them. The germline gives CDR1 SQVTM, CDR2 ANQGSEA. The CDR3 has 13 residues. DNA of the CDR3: TGCAGCCCCACGTTGGGACACAACAATGAGCAGTTCTTC. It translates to CSPTLGHNNEQFF.

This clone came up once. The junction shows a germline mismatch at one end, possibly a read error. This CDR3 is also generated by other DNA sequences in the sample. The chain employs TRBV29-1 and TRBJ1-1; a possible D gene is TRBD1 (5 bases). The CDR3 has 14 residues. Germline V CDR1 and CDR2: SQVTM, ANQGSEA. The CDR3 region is CSARKHWGNTEAFF. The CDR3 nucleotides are TGCAGCGCCCGCAAACATTGGGGGAACACTGAGGCTTTCTTT. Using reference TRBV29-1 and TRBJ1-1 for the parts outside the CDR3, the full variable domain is SAVISQKPSRDICQRGTSLTIQCQVDSQVTMMFWYRQQPGQSLTLIATANQGSEATYESGFVIDKFPISRPNLTFSTLTVSNMSPEDSSIYLCSARKHWGNTEAFFGQGTRLTVV.

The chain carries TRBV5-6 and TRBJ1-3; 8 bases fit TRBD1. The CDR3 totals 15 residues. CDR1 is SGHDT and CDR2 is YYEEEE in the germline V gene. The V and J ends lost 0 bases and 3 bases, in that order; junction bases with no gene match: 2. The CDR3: CASSLGRGHGNTIYF. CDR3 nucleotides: TGTGCCAGCAGCTTGGGCAGGGGGCATGGAAACACCATATATTTT.

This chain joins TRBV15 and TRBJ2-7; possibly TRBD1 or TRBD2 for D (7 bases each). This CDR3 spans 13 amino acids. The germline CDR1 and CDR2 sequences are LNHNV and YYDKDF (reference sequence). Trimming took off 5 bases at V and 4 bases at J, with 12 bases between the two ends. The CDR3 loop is CATSGQGGYEQYF. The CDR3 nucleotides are TGTGCCACCAGCGGCCAGGGGGGGTACGAGCAGTACTTC.

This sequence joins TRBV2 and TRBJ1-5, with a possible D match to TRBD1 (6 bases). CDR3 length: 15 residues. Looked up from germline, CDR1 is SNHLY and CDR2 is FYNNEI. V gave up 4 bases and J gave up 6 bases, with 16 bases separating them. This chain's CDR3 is CASSGGRGLGQPQHF. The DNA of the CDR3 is TGTGCCAGCAGTGGAGGGAGGGGGTTGGGTCAGCCCCAGCATTTT. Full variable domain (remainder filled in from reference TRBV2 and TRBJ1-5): EPEVTQTPSHQVTQMGQEVILRCVPISNHLYFYWYRQILGQKVEFLVSFYNNEISEKSEIFDDQFSVERPDGSNFTLKIRSTKLEDSAMYFCASSGGRGLGQPQHFGDGTRLSIL.

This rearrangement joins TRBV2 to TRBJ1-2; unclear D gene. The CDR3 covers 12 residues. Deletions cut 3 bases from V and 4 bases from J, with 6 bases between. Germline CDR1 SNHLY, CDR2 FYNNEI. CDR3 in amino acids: CASSETTYGYTF. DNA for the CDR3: TGTGCCAGCAGTGAGACCACCTATGGCTACACCTTC.

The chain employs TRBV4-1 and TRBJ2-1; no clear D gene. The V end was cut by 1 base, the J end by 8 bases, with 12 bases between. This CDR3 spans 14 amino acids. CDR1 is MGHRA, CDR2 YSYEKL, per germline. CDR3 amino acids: CASSQVLVNHEQFF. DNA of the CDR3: TGCGCCAGCAGCCAAGTTTTGGTTAATCATGAGCAGTTCTTC.

In DNA, the CDR3 is TGTGCCAGCAGCTTAGAACAGGGGGAGACCCAGTACTTC. Translation gives CASSLEQGETQYF. The chain couples TRBV13 to TRBJ2-5, with 7 bases identical to TRBD1. The CDR3 runs to 13 residues. The ends lost 1 base at V and 5 bases at J; junction bases unmatched: 1. Germline values: CDR1 PRHDT, CDR2 FYEKMQ (reference sequence).

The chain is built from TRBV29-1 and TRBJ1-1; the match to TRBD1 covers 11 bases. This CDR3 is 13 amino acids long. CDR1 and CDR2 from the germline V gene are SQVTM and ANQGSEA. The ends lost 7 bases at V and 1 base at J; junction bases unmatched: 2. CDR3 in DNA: TGCAGCGCCGGACAGGGGGCGAACACTGAAGCTTTCTTT. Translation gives CSAGQGANTEAFF.

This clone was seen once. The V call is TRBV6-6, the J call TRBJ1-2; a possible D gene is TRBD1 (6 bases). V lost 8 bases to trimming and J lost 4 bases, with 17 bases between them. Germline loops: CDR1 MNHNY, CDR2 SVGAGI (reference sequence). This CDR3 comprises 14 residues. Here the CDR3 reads CASLPRTVPYGYTF. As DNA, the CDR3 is TGTGCCAGCCTTCCCCGGACAGTACCCTATGGCTACACCTTC.

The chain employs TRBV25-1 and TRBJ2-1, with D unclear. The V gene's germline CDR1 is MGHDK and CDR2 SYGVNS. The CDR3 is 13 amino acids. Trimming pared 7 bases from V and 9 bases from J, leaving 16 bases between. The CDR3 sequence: CASTLSRSSEQFF. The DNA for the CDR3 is TGTGCCAGCACCCTAAGTAGGTCCTCTGAGCAGTTCTTC.

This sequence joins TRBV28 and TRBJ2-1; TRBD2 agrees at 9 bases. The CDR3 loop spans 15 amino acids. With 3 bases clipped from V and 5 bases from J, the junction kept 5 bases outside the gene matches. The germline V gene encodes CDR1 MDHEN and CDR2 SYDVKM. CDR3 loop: CASSLGLAINNEQFF. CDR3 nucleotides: TGTGCCAGCAGTTTGGGACTAGCAATCAACAATGAGCAGTTCTTC.

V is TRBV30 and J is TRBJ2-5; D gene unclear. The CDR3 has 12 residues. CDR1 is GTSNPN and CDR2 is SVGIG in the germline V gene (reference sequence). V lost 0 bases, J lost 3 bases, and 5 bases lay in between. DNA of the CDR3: TGTGCCTGGAGTGTACCTAAAGAGACCCAGTACTTC. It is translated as CAWSVPKETQYF. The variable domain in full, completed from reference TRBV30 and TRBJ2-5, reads SQTIHQWPATLVQPVGSPLSLECTVEGTSNPNLYWYRQAAGRGLQLLFYSVGIGQISSEVPQNLSASRPQDRQFILSSKKLLLSDSGFYLCAWSVPKETQYFGPGTRLLVL.

CDR3 sequence: CASSPQYEQYF. The CDR3 DNA sequence: TGTGCCAGCAGTCCCCAATACGAGCAGTACTTC. The chain joins TRBV27 to TRBJ2-7, with unresolved D. CDR3 length: 11 residues. V was trimmed by 5 bases and J by 4 bases, leaving 6 bases between them. Germline CDR1 is MNHEY and CDR2 is SMNVEV (reference sequence).

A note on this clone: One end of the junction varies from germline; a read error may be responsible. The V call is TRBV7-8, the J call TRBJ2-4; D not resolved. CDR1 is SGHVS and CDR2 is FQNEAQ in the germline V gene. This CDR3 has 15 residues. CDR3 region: CASSLGPGAKNIQYF. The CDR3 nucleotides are TGTGCCAGCAGTTTAGGGCCTGGGGCCAAAAACATTCAGTACTTC.

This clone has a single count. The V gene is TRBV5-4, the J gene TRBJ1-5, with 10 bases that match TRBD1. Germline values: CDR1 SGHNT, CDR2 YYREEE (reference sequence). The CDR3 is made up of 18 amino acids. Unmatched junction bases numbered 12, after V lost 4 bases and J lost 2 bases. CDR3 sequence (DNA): TGTGCCAGCAGCACCGGGCCGGGACAGGGGTTGGGCAATCAGCCCCAGCATTTT. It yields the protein CASSTGPGQGLGNQPQHF.

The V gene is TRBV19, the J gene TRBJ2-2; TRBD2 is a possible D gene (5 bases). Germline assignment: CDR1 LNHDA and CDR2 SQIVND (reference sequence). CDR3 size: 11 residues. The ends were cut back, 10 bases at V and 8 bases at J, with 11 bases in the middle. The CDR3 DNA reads TGTGCCAACCATCGGGGAGGGGAGCTGTTTTTT. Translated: CANHRGGELFF.